A single sample is the source of the 23 T cell receptor beta chains below, sequenced in a study of pediatric ulcerative colitis. The table came from immunoSEQ multiplex PCR; TCRdb's copy has only in-frame clones and leaves some out. The data show 25,000 to 35,000 clones, with roughly four fifths seen just once and approximately 4.5% held by the top ten. Sequencing was done on a sample of blood. The receptors stem from a boy younger than 18 with severe ulcerative colitis.

The CDR3, as DNA: TGTGCCAGCAGCTTGGGCGGGACAGGGTATCAGCCCCAGCATTTT. As protein: CASSLGGTGYQPQHF. The rearrangement links TRBV5-4 to TRBJ1-5; 9 nucleotides line up with TRBD1. After removal of 0 bases from V and 5 bases from J, the junction contained 3 bases not matched to a gene. The CDR3 runs 15 residues. Germline V gene lookup returns CDR1 SGHNT and CDR2 YYREEE (reference sequence).

This chain joins TRBV29-1 and TRBJ1-2; D is possibly TRBD1 (6 bases). Germline V lookup: CDR1 SQVTM, CDR2 ANQGSEA. This CDR3 comprises 15 residues. V lost 6 bases to trimming and J lost 0 bases, with 17 bases between them. The CDR3 protein is CSVPTGYLSNYGYTF. In DNA, the CDR3 is TGCAGCGTCCCGACAGGTTACCTGTCTAACTATGGCTACACCTTC.

The rearrangement uses TRBV19 and TRBJ1-1; D is unclear. Germline values: CDR1 LNHDA, CDR2 SQIVND (reference sequence). The CDR3 is 13 residues long. V was cut by 0 bases and J by 11 bases, with 13 bases left in between. The CDR3 loop reads CASSIDLEGSAFF. CDR3 coding DNA: TGTGCCAGTAGTATAGATCTCGAGGGATCGGCTTTCTTT.

This clone was found a few times. The V gene is TRBV7-9, the J gene TRBJ2-2; D not certain. There are 14 residues in the CDR3. Per germline, CDR1 SEHNR and CDR2 FQNEAQ (reference sequence). Trimming pared 5 bases from V and 7 bases from J, leaving 14 bases between. The CDR3 DNA is TGTGCCAGCAGCATCCCTCCCTCGGGCGGGGAGCTGTTTTTT. It codes for CASSIPPSGGELFF.

The J gene is TRBJ1-2, the V gene TRBV19; a possible D gene is TRBD1 (6 bases). Looked up from germline, CDR1 is LNHDA and CDR2 is SQIVND (reference sequence). The V end was cut by 4 bases, the J end by 4 bases, with 10 bases between. The CDR3 contains 13 residues. The DNA for the CDR3 is TGTGCCAGTAGTAAGGACAGATCCTATGGCTACACCTTC. Residues: CASSKDRSYGYTF.

This sequence joins TRBV5-4 and TRBJ1-1, with D tentatively TRBD1 (5 bases). Germline lookup yields CDR1 SGHNT and CDR2 YYREEE (reference sequence). Trimming cost V 6 bases and J 0 bases, with 15 bases left between them. This CDR3 is built from 15 residues. CDR3 residues: CASTVGGRLNTEAFF. The CDR3 coding sequence is TGTGCCAGCACCGTTGGGGGACGTTTGAACACTGAAGCTTTCTTT. The full variable domain, rest sourced from reference TRBV5-4 and TRBJ1-1, is ETGVTQSPTHLIKTRGQQVTLRCSSQSGHNTVSWYQQALGQGPQFIFQYYREEENGRGNFPPRFSGLQFPNYSSELNVNALELDDSALYLCASTVGGRLNTEAFFGQGTRLTVV.

As DNA, the CDR3 is TGTGCCTGGAAGACAGAAAACACCATATATTTT. As protein: CAWKTENTIYF. The chain is built from TRBV30 and TRBJ1-3; D is perhaps TRBD1 (5 bases). This CDR3 has 11 residues. V was trimmed by 4 bases and J by 6 bases, leaving 7 bases between them. Germline V gene sequence: CDR1 GTSNPN, CDR2 SVGIG (reference sequence).

In nucleotides, the CDR3 is TGTGCCAGCAGTGAACCCCCAGGGTGGGGAGAAAAACTGTTTTTT. This sequence encodes CASSEPPGWGEKLFF. This sequence joins TRBV6-1 and TRBJ1-4, with a possible D match to TRBD1 (5 bases). The CDR3 extends over 15 amino acids. V was shortened by 2 bases and J by 8 bases, with 15 bases between the two germline ends. CDR1 and CDR2 (germline): MNHNS, SASEGT.

This chain joins TRBV16 and TRBJ2-3; D is undetermined. CDR1 and CDR2 from the germline V gene are KGHSY and FQNENV. The V and J ends lost 4 bases and 5 bases respectively, with 10 bases between them. This CDR3 is 13 amino acids long. The CDR3 sequence is CASSRQIGDTQYF. The CDR3 bases are TGTGCCAGCAGCCGACAAATTGGAGATACGCAGTATTTT.

The chain has TRBV7-9 and TRBJ2-5; a weak D match, TRBD2 (6 bases). Germline V CDR1 and CDR2: SEHNR, FQNEAQ (reference sequence). This CDR3 has 14 residues. V lost 5 bases and J lost 4, with 14 bases in between. This chain's CDR3 is CASSPPGGLETQYF. CDR3 DNA: TGTGCCAGCAGCCCCCCCGGGGGATTAGAGACCCAGTACTTC.

This clone has just a few counts. The rearrangement links TRBV4-1 to TRBJ1-2, with 8 bases fitting TRBD1. J was trimmed by 6 bases and V by 4 bases; bases with no gene match: 7. This CDR3 is built from 14 residues. From germline, CDR1 is MGHRA and CDR2 YSYEKL. CDR3 region: CASSRQGNGDGYTF. CDR3 DNA sequence: TGCGCCAGCAGCCGACAGGGGAACGGCGATGGCTACACCTTC.

V gene TRBV2 combines with J gene TRBJ1-6, with no clear D. This CDR3 spans 12 amino acids. Per the germline V gene, CDR1 is SNHLY and CDR2 is FYNNEI. The V gene lost 8 bases and the J gene lost 10 bases, with 12 bases spanning the gap. CDR3 loop: CASRADASPLHF. The CDR3 DNA follows: TGTGCCAGCCGGGCGGACGCATCACCCCTCCACTTT.

This chain links TRBV7-6 with TRBJ2-2, with TRBD1 matching 9 bases. Losses at the gene ends were 4 bases for V and 6 bases for J; bases not matched to a gene: 9. The length of the CDR3 is 16 residues. Germline assignment: CDR1 SGHVS and CDR2 FNYEAQ. As DNA, the CDR3 is TGTGCCAGCAGCTACGGGACAGGGTTTGGTCCCGGGGAGCTGTTTTTT. Amino acid sequence: CASSYGTGFGPGELFF.

The CDR3 DNA sequence: TGTGCCAGCAGCTTAGTGTCTGGGGGCAACACTGAAGCTTTCTTT. Translating it yields CASSLVSGGNTEAFF. The chain combines TRBV7-9 with TRBJ1-1, with a weak D call TRBD1 (6 bases). Per germline, CDR1 SEHNR and CDR2 FQNEAQ (reference sequence). The CDR3 runs 15 residues. V lost 1 base and J lost 2, with 11 bases in between. Variable domain in full (rest from reference TRBV7-9 and TRBJ1-1): DTGVSQNPRHKITKRGQNVTFRCDPISEHNRLYWYRQTLGQGPEFLTYFQNEAQLEKSRLLSDRFSAERPKGSFSTLEIQRTEQGDSAMYLCASSLVSGGNTEAFFGQGTRLTVV.

The genes are TRBV19 and TRBJ1-2, with D tentatively TRBD1 (5 bases). Germline lookup yields CDR1 LNHDA and CDR2 SQIVND (reference sequence). Trimming pared 4 bases from V and 0 bases from J, leaving 12 bases between. The CDR3 loop spans 15 amino acids. The CDR3, as DNA: TGTGCCAGTAGTAGCGACAGACAGACTAACTATGGCTACACCTTC. It yields the protein CASSSDRQTNYGYTF.

For the CDR3, the DNA is TGTGCCAGCAGCGAGTCCCGGGACAGGGAGGTAGCTGGCTACACCTTC. This gives the protein CASSESRDREVAGYTF. The chain carries TRBV9 and TRBJ1-2, with 9 bases matching TRBD1. The V gene's germline CDR1 is SGDLS and CDR2 YYNGEE. V lost 3 bases and J lost 7; bases outside the gene matches: 13. This CDR3 has 16 amino acids.

CDR3 sequence reads: CASSPEGGRLGDEQFF. The CDR3, as DNA: TGCGCCAGCAGCCCCGAAGGGGGGCGCTTGGGCGATGAGCAGTTCTTC. J is TRBJ2-1 and V is TRBV5-1; perhaps D is TRBD1 or TRBD2 (6 bases each). The CDR3 sequence is 16 residues long. Trimming stripped 4 bases from V and 8 bases from J, with 22 bases between. Per the germline V gene, CDR1 is SGHRS and CDR2 is YFSETQ.

The CDR3: CAYPDGSYGYTF. The CDR3 coding sequence is TGTGCCTACCCGGACGGCTCCTATGGCTACACCTTC. J is TRBJ1-2 and V is TRBV30, with D uncertain. This CDR3 is 12 amino acids long. The V end was cut by 7 bases, the J end by 4 bases, with 13 bases between. The germline gives CDR1 GTSNPN, CDR2 SVGIG (reference sequence). The variable domain in full, with the rest retrieved from reference TRBV30 and TRBJ1-2, is SQTIHQWPATLVQPVGSPLSLECTVEGTSNPNLYWYRQAAGRGLQLLFYSVGIGQISSEVPQNLSASRPQDRQFILSSKKLLLSDSGFYLCAYPDGSYGYTFGSGTRLTVV.

This clone was detected only once. The chain recombines TRBV2 with TRBJ2-1; 8 bases fit TRBD1. The CDR3 runs 12 residues. CDR1 is SNHLY, CDR2 FYNNEI, per germline. V lost 10 bases and J lost 8; bases outside the gene matches: 7. The CDR3 DNA sequence: TGTGCCACGGGGGACAGGTCCCATGAGCAGTTCTTC. This encodes CATGDRSHEQFF.

V gene TRBV2 combines with J gene TRBJ1-3, with 9 bases identical to TRBD1. Germline V gene sequence: CDR1 SNHLY, CDR2 FYNNEI. This CDR3 is built from 13 residues. Trimming cost V 11 bases and J 6 bases; bases outside gene matches: 8. The CDR3 sequence: CALRGDRENTIYF. CDR3 nucleotide sequence: TGTGCCCTCAGGGGGGACAGGGAAAACACCATATATTTT. Drawing the rest from reference TRBV2 and TRBJ1-3, the complete variable domain is EPEVTQTPSHQVTQMGQEVILRCVPISNHLYFYWYRQILGQKVEFLVSFYNNEISEKSEIFDDQFSVERPDGSNFTLKIRSTKLEDSAMYFCALRGDRENTIYFGEGSWLTVV.

The chain joins TRBV30 to TRBJ2-1; perhaps TRBD2 as D (6 bases). Trimming cost V 1 base and J 7 bases, with 14 bases left between them. Looked up from germline, CDR1 is GTSNPN and CDR2 is SVGIG (reference sequence). The CDR3 covers 14 residues. As DNA, the CDR3 is TGTGCCTGGAGTGATGGGACTCCGTTAAATGAGCAGTTCTTC. Protein sequence: CAWSDGTPLNEQFF.

This chain uses TRBV30 with TRBJ1-4; D gene uncertain. V lost 2 bases to trimming and J lost 7 bases, with 11 bases between them. The CDR3 extends over 13 amino acids. Germline CDR1 and CDR2: GTSNPN and SVGIG (reference sequence). The CDR3 loop is CAWSSTVGEKLFF. CDR3 in DNA: TGTGCCTGGAGTTCGACGGTGGGTGAAAAACTGTTTTTT. The full variable domain, completed using reference TRBV30 and TRBJ1-4, is SQTIHQWPATLVQPVGSPLSLECTVEGTSNPNLYWYRQAAGRGLQLLFYSVGIGQISSEVPQNLSASRPQDRQFILSSKKLLLSDSGFYLCAWSSTVGEKLFFGSGTQLSVL.

The chain employs TRBV9 and TRBJ1-2; D gene uncertain. The V end was cut by 0 bases, the J end by 0 bases, with 3 bases between. Germline-derived CDR1 and CDR2 are SGDLS and YYNGEE. The CDR3 extends over 13 amino acids. In DNA, the CDR3 is TGTGCCAGCAGCGTAGCATCTAACTATGGCTACACCTTC. This translates into CASSVASNYGYTF. Filled out from reference TRBV9 and TRBJ1-2, the complete variable domain reads DSGVTQTPKHLITATGQRVTLRCSPRSGDLSVYWYQQSLDQGLQFLIQYYNGEERAKGNILERFSAQQFPDLHSELNLSSLELGDSALYFCASSVASNYGYTFGSGTRLTVV.